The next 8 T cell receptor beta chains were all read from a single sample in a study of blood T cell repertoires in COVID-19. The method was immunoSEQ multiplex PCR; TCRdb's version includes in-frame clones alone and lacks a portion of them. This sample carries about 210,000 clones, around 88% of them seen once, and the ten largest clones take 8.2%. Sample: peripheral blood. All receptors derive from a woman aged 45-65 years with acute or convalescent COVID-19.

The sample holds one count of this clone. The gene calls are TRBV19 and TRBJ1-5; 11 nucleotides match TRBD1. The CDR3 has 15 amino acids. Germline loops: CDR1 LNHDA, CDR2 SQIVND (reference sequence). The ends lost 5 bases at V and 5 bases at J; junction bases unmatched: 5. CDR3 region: CASSPGQGAYQPQHF. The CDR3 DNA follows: TGTGCCAGTAGTCCTGGACAGGGGGCTTATCAGCCCCAGCATTTT.

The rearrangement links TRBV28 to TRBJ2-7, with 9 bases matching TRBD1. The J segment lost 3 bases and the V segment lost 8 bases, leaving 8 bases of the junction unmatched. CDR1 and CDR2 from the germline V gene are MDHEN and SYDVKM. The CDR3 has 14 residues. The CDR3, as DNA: TGTGCCAGCTCAGCCCCGGGACAGGGCTACGAGCAGTACTTC. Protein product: CASSAPGQGYEQYF.

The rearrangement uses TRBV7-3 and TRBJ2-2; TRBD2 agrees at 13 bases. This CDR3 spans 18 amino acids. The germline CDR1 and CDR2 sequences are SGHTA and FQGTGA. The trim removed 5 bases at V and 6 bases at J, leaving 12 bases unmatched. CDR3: CASSPYRTGLAGSGELFF. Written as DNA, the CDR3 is TGTGCCAGCAGCCCATACCGTACGGGACTAGCGGGATCCGGGGAGCTGTTTTTT.

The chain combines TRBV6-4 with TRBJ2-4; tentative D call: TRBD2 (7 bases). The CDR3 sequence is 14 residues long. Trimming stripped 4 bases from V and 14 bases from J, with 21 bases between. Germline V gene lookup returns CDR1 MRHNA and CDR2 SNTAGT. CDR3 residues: CASSALAGRGTKYF. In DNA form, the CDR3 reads TGTGCCAGCAGTGCGTTGGCAGGGAGGGGGACAAAGTACTTC.

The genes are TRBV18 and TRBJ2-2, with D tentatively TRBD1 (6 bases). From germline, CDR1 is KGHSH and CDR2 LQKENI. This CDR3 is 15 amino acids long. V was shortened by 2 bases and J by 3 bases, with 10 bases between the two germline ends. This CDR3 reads CASSPRAGDTGELFF. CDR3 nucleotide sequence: TGTGCCAGCTCACCAAGGGCAGGGGACACCGGGGAGCTGTTTTTT.

CDR3 DNA: TGTGCCAGCAGCTTCTTTGTGGTTAGCGGGAGCAACGAGCAGTACTTC. Its protein is CASSFFVVSGSNEQYF. V is TRBV7-2 and J is TRBJ2-7; 9 bases align to TRBD2. V dropped 3 bases and J dropped 5; count of bases not matched to a gene: 11. Germline V CDR1 and CDR2: SGHTA, FQGNSA. The CDR3 is 16 amino acids.

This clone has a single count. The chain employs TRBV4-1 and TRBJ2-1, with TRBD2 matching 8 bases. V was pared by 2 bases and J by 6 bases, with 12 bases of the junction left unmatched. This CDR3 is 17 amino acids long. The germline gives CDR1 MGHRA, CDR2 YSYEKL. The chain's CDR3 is CASSQPDGLAFSNEQFF. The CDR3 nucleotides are TGCGCCAGCAGCCAACCTGACGGACTAGCCTTTTCCAATGAGCAGTTCTTC.

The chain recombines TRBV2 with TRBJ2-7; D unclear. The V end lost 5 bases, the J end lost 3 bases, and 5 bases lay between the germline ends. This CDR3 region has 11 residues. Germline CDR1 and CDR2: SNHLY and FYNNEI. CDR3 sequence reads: CASSYYYEQYF. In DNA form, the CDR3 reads TGTGCCAGCAGTTACTACTACGAGCAGTACTTC.